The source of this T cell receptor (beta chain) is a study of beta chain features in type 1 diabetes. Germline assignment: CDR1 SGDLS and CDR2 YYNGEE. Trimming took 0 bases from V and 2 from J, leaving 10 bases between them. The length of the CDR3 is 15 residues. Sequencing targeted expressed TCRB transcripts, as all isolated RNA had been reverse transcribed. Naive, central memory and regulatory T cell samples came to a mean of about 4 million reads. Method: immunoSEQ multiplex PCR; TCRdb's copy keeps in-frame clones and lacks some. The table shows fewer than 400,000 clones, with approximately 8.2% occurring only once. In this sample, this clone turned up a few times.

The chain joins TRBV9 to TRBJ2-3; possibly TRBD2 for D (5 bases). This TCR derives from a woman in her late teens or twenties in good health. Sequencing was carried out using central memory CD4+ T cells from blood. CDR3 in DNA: TGTGCCAGCAGCGTAGCAGCGGCTCACACAGATACGCAGTATTTT. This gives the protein CASSVAAAHTDTQYF.